Below, one T cell receptor beta chain is given with its context. Its cognate antigen is unknown. The entry originates in a study of identical twins. Study-wide results and limits: Twins' surplus sharing was weaker for beta out-of-frame sequences. Partly confounded zero-insertion analyses could result from invariant MAIT and iNKT cells.

Germline V gene lookup returns CDR1 MNHEY and CDR2 SMNVEV (reference sequence). J lost 4 bases, V lost 8 bases, and 5 bases had no gene match. The CDR3 has 12 residues. TCRdb used MiXCR to reprocess the 5' RACE reads, holding one entry per CDR3 protein. The sample lists 450,000 to 650,000 distinct CDR3 sequences; over 12% were seen once. The same sample was also used in a study of yellow fever vaccine responses in identical twins.

The sequence came from a woman in her late teens or twenties in good health. This chain links TRBV27 with TRBJ2-7; 7 bases are a match to TRBD1. Sequencing used CD4+ T cells sorted from blood. Here the CDR3 reads CASERDSYEQYV. CDR3 in DNA: TGTGCCAGCGAGAGGGACAGTTACGAGCAGTACGTC.